This TCR beta chain was sequenced for a study of CD8+ T cells in alopecia areata (dated by TCRdb to about 2018). Regarding the study in general: Treated patients were enrolled in an open-label pilot trial of oral tofacitinib, 5 to 10 mg twice daily, for moderate-to-severe alopecia areata. High-throughput TCRbeta sequencing was used to examine T cell clonal expansion in alopecia areata in both the C3H/HeJ mouse model and human patients. Scalp clonality was compared among normal scalp (n=4), patchy alopecia areata scalp (n=8), and alopecia totalis/universalis scalp (n=8). Tofacitinib was given for 6 to 18 months, followed by 6 months of follow-up off drug to assess delayed response and recurrence. Human TCRbeta sequencing covered scalp tissue and sorted CD4+ and CD8+ peripheral blood T cells from patchy and totalis/universalis alopecia areata patients and healthy controls. RNA was obtained with the PAXgene miRNA kit for fixed scalp, the miRNeasy kit for PBMCs, and the RNeasy kit for mouse skin. Amplification of TCRbeta CDR3 regions was done by immunoSEQ multiplex PCR using 35 Vbeta forward primers and 13 Jbeta reverse primers. Biopsies were taken from tofacitinib-treated patients at baseline and again at 4 and 24 weeks into treatment, and several of those patients also had a later scalp biopsy. The SALT score, which quantifies the percentage of affected scalp surface area, was used to measure disease severity in treated patients.

Remarks on this clone: No antigen is known for it. One base away there is no much larger clone; base qualities are not given.

According to the germline V gene (reference sequence), CDR1 reads GTSNPN and CDR2 reads SVGIG. Cut back by 4 bases and 0 bases, the V and J ends lie 13 bases apart. Counted from cysteine to phenylalanine, this CDR3 has 14 amino acids. Of the read, only the CDR3 DNA is kept; its 42 bases are in frame from base 1. Overall study results and their limits: Lesional scalp, especially in alopecia totalis/universalis, showed higher clonality and more expanded CD8+ clones than normal scalp, suggesting antigenic drive. Unlike mouse skin, which is dominated by gammadelta T cells, normal human skin has resident alphabeta T cells that are also sequenced, and this complicates analysis of the scalp TCR repertoire. Because the treated cohort was small and included a single nonresponder, larger studies are needed to assess links between baseline CD8+ expansion and response. TCR sequences shared between patients were less clear than in mice, possibly partly because of HLA diversity in the patient population. During tofacitinib treatment, many expanded lesional clones stuck around in both scalp and blood, and this persistence may partly explain why relapse happens after treatment is stopped. With tofacitinib, both scalp clonality and the number of expanded CD8+ clones among the top 100 scalp clones went down significantly.

Library method: the immunoSEQ multiplex PCR assay. For TCR sequencing, RNA was extracted from every sample and reverse transcribed into cDNA to serve as template. First-strand cDNA was synthesized with SuperScript III using a 2:1 mix of oligo-dT and random hexamers. A synthetic immune receptor repertoire was used to gauge amplification bias, and whatever bias remained was removed computationally. The authors' pipeline ran thus. Raw reads were preprocessed to remove errors, and CDR3 was defined according to IMGT conventions as the region from the conserved cysteine to phenylalanine. Clonality was calculated as 1 minus Shannon entropy normalized by log2 of the number of productive unique TCRs. CD4 or CD8 identity of scalp clones was inferred by cross-referencing scalp TCRbeta sequences with sorted blood CD4 and CD8 repertoires. This is the immuneACCESS table as TCRdb keeps it, with only in-frame sequences that have V and J called. A part of the clones is gone; compared with another copy, unresolved V genes explain less than half, and the rest is unexplained. Clonal size and the V and J genes are those of that table, whereas D and trimming came from the DNA. The sample has 170,000 or so clones on record, about 60% of them singletons. 10% to 15% of the sample is held by the ten biggest clonotypes.

What this sample's time point label stands for: around 22 weeks on oral tofacitinib. The treatment or condition label on this specimen signifies: oral pan-JAK inhibitor, 5-10 mg twice daily. Lesional scalp punch biopsies and peripheral blood were obtained from alopecia areata patients. PBMCs were separated by density centrifugation and stained for CD3, CD4 and CD8, after which CD4+ and CD8+ T cells were sorted on a FACSAria. The sequencing used CD8+ T cells sorted from blood, collected at week 24, from a patient treated with tofacitinib. This sequence originates from a human donor with alopecia areata. The rearranged chain carries TRBV30 and TRBJ2-7, with the D gene too uncertain to name. In nucleotide form, the sequence is TGTGCCTGGAACCTCAGGCGCAGCTCCTACGAGCAGTACTTC. The encoded protein is CAWNLRRSSYEQYF.